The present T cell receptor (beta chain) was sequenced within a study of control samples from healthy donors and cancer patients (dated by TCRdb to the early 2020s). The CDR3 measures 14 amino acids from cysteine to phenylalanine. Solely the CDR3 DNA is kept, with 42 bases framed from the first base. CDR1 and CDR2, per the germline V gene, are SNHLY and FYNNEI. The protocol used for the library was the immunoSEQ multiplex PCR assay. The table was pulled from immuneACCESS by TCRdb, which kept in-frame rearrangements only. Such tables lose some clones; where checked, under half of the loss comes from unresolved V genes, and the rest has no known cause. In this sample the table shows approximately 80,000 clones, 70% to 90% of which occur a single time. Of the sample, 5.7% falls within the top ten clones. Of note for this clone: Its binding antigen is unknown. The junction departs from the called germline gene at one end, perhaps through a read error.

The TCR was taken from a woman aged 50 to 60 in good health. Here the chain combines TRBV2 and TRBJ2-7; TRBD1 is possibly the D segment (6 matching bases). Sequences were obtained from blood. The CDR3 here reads CAGRKQGTGSEQYF. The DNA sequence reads TGTGCCGGCAGAAAACAGGGCACGGGTAGCGAGCAGTACTTC.